A single sample is the source of the 20 T cell receptor beta chains below, sequenced in a study of Ad26.COV2.S vaccination and SARS-CoV-2 variants (dated by TCRdb to about 2021). Libraries came from the immunoSEQ multiplex PCR assay. Not all clones reach the TCRdb copy of this immuneACCESS table, which keeps in-frame sequences only. Checked studies attribute under half of the gap to unresolved V genes and leave the rest unexplained. The sample data list 380,000 or so clones, and about 87% of these were observed just once. The ten largest clones represent approximately 5.9% of the sample. The treatment or condition label of this sample denotes: around 19 received Ad26.COV2.S at low or high dose, single or two shots; several received placebo; per-sample allocation not given. Repertoires of vaccine and placebo recipients were sequenced from samples taken on day 63 after the first injection. The sample in question was peripheral blood, obtained in a trial of Ad26.COV2.S vaccine versus placebo. The receptors here all came from a person between 18 and 65 years old who received the Ad26.COV2.S COVID-19 vaccine or a placebo.

The rearrangement uses TRBV3-1 (or the pseudogene TRBV3-2) and TRBJ2-5; D possibly corresponds to TRBD2 (6 bases). The germline gives CDR1 LGHDT, CDR2 YNNKEL (reference sequence). The CDR3 length is 18 residues. With 0 bases removed from V and 1 base from J, the gap between germline ends came to 18 bases. This CDR3 reads CASSQDWSSGERQETQYF. CDR3 coding DNA: TGTGCCAGCAGCCAAGATTGGAGTAGCGGCGAACGCCAAGAGACCCAGTACTTC.

This chain links TRBV7-8 with TRBJ2-7; D is unclear. Trimming took off 3 bases at V and 3 bases at J, with 6 bases between the two ends. Germline V gene sequence: CDR1 SGHVS, CDR2 FQNEAQ. The CDR3 totals 12 residues. CDR3 in amino acids: CASSFWNYEQYF. DNA for the CDR3: TGTGCCAGCAGCTTCTGGAACTACGAGCAGTACTTC.

J is TRBJ2-1 and V is TRBV11-3; unclear D gene. This CDR3 region has 13 residues. V lost 5 bases and J lost 6, with 11 bases in between. Germline assignment: CDR1 SGHNT and CDR2 YENEEA. DNA of the CDR3: TGTGCCAGCAGCCCCAGAAGTAGCAATGAGCAGTTCTTC. It yields the protein CASSPRSSNEQFF.

This chain uses TRBV11-2 with TRBJ2-7; D remains unclear. The CDR3 is 13 amino acids. Germline V gives CDR1 SGHAT, CDR2 FQNNGV. V was shortened by 5 bases and J by 2 bases, with 10 bases between the two germline ends. The CDR3 DNA sequence: TGTGCCAGCAGCCAGGTAGGAACCTACGAGCAGTACTTC. Protein product: CASSQVGTYEQYF.

V gene TRBV19 combines with J gene TRBJ2-2, with D hard to call. The length of the CDR3 is 13 residues. V lost 3 bases to trimming and J lost 8 bases, with 10 bases between them. Germline values: CDR1 LNHDA, CDR2 SQIVND (reference sequence). CDR3: CASSILQRGELFF. DNA of the CDR3: TGTGCCAGTAGTATTTTGCAACGGGGGGAGCTGTTTTTT.

The gene calls are TRBV12-3 or TRBV12-4 and TRBJ1-1; D perhaps matches TRBD1 (5 bases). The V gene lost 5 bases and the J gene lost 6 bases, with 13 bases spanning the gap. The CDR3 contains 13 residues. CDR3 in amino acids: CASSRAQTAEAFF. CDR3 sequence (DNA): TGTGCCAGCAGTCGAGCACAGACAGCTGAAGCTTTCTTT.

This chain joins TRBV5-5 and TRBJ2-7; 9 bases match TRBD1. Losses at the gene ends were 0 bases for V and 3 bases for J; bases not matched to a gene: 7. Germline V gives CDR1 SGHKS, CDR2 YYEKEE (reference sequence). The CDR3 length is 16 residues. The CDR3 DNA is TGTGCCAGCAGCTTGGCCAAAGGACAGGGGTACTACGAGCAGTACTTC. Residues: CASSLAKGQGYYEQYF.

J is TRBJ1-1 and V is TRBV14, with 8 bases matching TRBD1. Trimming at V came to 1 base and at J to 10 bases, leaving 8 bases not matched to a gene. CDR3 size: 14 residues. Germline-derived CDR1 and CDR2 are SGHDN and FVKESK. The CDR3 DNA reads as TGTGCCAGCAGCCAAGCCTCAGGGACAGGCGGAGCTTTCTTT. It yields the protein CASSQASGTGGAFF.

The chain uses TRBV5-4 and TRBJ2-1, with D perhaps TRBD1 (6 bases). V was cut by 4 bases and J by 10 bases, with 12 bases left in between. Germline V gene data show CDR1 as SGHNT and CDR2 as YYREEE (reference sequence). The CDR3 is 12 residues long. Here the CDR3 DNA reads TGTGCCAGCAGCGTACAGGGCAGAGAGCAGTTCTTC. This encodes CASSVQGREQFF.

Worth noting for this clone: Other DNA variants within this sample encode the same CDR3. The chain carries TRBV7-2 and TRBJ1-5, with TRBD1 as a possible D gene (5 bases). Germline loops: CDR1 SGHTA, CDR2 FQGNSA. This CDR3 region has 15 residues. Trimming took off 0 bases at V and 1 base at J, with 7 bases between the two ends. The CDR3 here is CASSLAWGSNQPQHF. The DNA of the CDR3 is TGTGCCAGCAGCTTAGCCTGGGGGAGCAATCAGCCCCAGCATTTT. The full variable domain, in which reference TRBV7-2 and TRBJ1-5 provide the parts outside the CDR3, is GAGVSQSPSNKVTEKGKDVELRCDPISGHTALYWYRQSLGQGLEFLIYFQGNSAPDKSGLPSDRFSAERTGGSVSTLTIQRTQQEDSAVYLCASSLAWGSNQPQHFGDGTRLSIL.

The J gene is TRBJ2-5, the V gene TRBV25-1, with D perhaps TRBD2 (5 bases). The germline V gene encodes CDR1 MGHDK and CDR2 SYGVNS. Trimming took off 7 bases at V and 5 bases at J, with 17 bases between the two ends. This CDR3 comprises 14 residues. As DNA, the CDR3 is TGTGCCAGCACTCCCGGGGTAGCTGGGGAGACCCAGTACTTC. Protein product: CASTPGVAGETQYF.

This chain joins TRBV12-5 and TRBJ1-2, with D possibly TRBD1 on 6 matching bases. The CDR3 runs to 15 residues. V lost 4 bases and J lost 8, with 20 bases in between. Germline V gene lookup returns CDR1 LGHNT and CDR2 FRNRAP. DNA of the CDR3: TGTGCTAGTGGTTCGGGGACACAGGGTATGGGCGGCTACACCTTC. Translating gives CASGSGTQGMGGYTF.

The chain has TRBV5-6 and TRBJ2-3; tentatively, D is TRBD1 (6 bases). CDR3 length: 17 residues. The germline V gene has CDR1 SGHDT and CDR2 YYEEEE. Trimming cost V 0 bases and J 0 bases, with 14 bases left between them. The CDR3 here is CASSLGGRGKSTDTQYF. CDR3 sequence (DNA): TGTGCCAGCAGCTTGGGAGGCAGGGGAAAAAGCACAGATACGCAGTATTTT.

The gene calls are TRBV7-9 and TRBJ1-4; 9 nucleotides match TRBD1. Germline V lookup: CDR1 SEHNR, CDR2 FQNEAQ (reference sequence). With 0 bases clipped from V and 6 bases from J, the junction kept 11 bases outside the gene matches. The CDR3 has 18 residues. The CDR3 sequence: CASSLARGQGSLYEKLFF. CDR3 coding DNA: TGTGCCAGCAGCTTAGCGCGGGGACAGGGCAGCTTGTATGAAAAACTGTTTTTT.

This chain connects TRBV7-2 to TRBJ2-7; maybe TRBD1 (6 bases). V was cut by 5 bases and J by 1 base, with 15 bases left in between. Per germline, CDR1 SGHTA and CDR2 FQGNSA. This CDR3 contains 15 residues. The DNA for the CDR3 is TGTGCCAGCAGCCTCCAAAGACAGGCTTCCTACGAGCAGTACTTC. Translating it yields CASSLQRQASYEQYF.

The gene calls are TRBV9 and TRBJ1-1; D possibly corresponds to TRBD1 (6 bases). With 3 bases removed from V and 1 base from J, the gap between germline ends came to 13 bases. The CDR3 runs to 15 residues. CDR1 is SGDLS and CDR2 is YYNGEE in the germline V gene. CDR3 residues: CASSAVGQRNTEAFF. Here the CDR3 DNA reads TGTGCCAGCAGCGCCGTCGGACAGAGGAACACTGAAGCTTTCTTT.

This chain uses TRBV18 with TRBJ2-3; D is possibly TRBD2 (6 bases). The CDR3 totals 17 residues. V lost 3 bases and J 1 base, leaving 17 bases between the germline ends. Germline values: CDR1 KGHSH, CDR2 LQKENI. DNA for the CDR3: TGTGCCAGCTCACCCTCCCCGACTAGACGTCGCACAGATACGCAGTATTTT. Protein: CASSPSPTRRRTDTQYF. Combining the CDR3 with reference TRBV18 and TRBJ2-3 gives the whole variable domain NAGVMQNPRHLVRRRGQEARLRCSPMKGHSHVYWYRQLPEEGLKFMVYLQKENIIDESGMPKERFSAEFPKEGPSILRIQQVVRGDSAAYFCASSPSPTRRRTDTQYFGPGTRLTVL.

This clone was detected once. The J gene is TRBJ2-3, the V gene TRBV7-3; 9 nucleotides align to TRBD1. The V and J ends lost 3 bases and 2 bases, in that order; junction bases with no gene match: 15. CDR1 is SGHTA and CDR2 is FQGTGA in the germline V gene. This CDR3 comprises 19 residues. The CDR3 sequence: CASSFHLGTGMLYTDTQYF. The DNA of the CDR3 is TGTGCCAGCAGCTTTCACTTGGGGACAGGGATGCTCTACACAGATACGCAGTATTTT.

The chain couples TRBV11-2 to TRBJ1-3; D is unclear. This CDR3 is 18 amino acids long. The V gene's germline CDR1 is SGHAT and CDR2 FQNNGV. Deletions cut 2 bases from V and 0 bases from J, with 17 bases between. CDR3 coding DNA: TGTGCCAGCAGCTTACTCCGGGGTAAACTCTACTCTGGAAACACCATATATTTT. This encodes CASSLLRGKLYSGNTIYF.

The chain is built from TRBV5-1 and TRBJ2-5, with D possibly being TRBD2 (6 bases). Trimming removed 5 bases at V and 5 bases at J, with 19 bases between. The CDR3 loop spans 15 amino acids. Germline V CDR1 and CDR2: SGHRS, YFSETQ. DNA of the CDR3: TGCGCCAGCAGAAGCGCCCCGGGGGTTCGGGAGACCCAGTACTTC. Translating gives CASRSAPGVRETQYF.